These T cell receptor beta chains were read from a single sample in a study of blood T cell repertoires in COVID-19. The method was immunoSEQ multiplex PCR; TCRdb's version includes in-frame clones alone and lacks a portion of them. Of 24,000 or so clones listed, around 87% are singletons. Material for sequencing was peripheral blood. The receptors were gathered from a human donor in a cohort sampled during active COVID-19. The donor label of this sample is uncertain. Each CDR3 is given with its conserved first and last residue. D genes are given only for firm matches. Part of the rows lack a size; the others show once, few, many or a class for expanded clones.

D gene: NA; V gene: TRBV27; clone size: NA; J gene: TRBJ2-7; CDR3 DNA: TGTGCCAGCAGTTCGGGGTTCTCCTACGAGCAGTACTTC; CDR3 protein: CASSSGFSYEQYF
D gene: TRBD2; V gene: TRBV6-1; clone size: NA; J gene: TRBJ2-1; CDR3 DNA: TGTGCCAGCAGTGACGTTAGCGGGGCCAAAGGACTGAGCTCCTACAATGAGCAGTTCTTC; CDR3 protein: CASSDVSGAKGLSSYNEQFF
D gene: TRBD2; V gene: TRBV7-2; clone size: NA; J gene: TRBJ2-2; CDR3 DNA: TGTGCCAGCAGCTTAGCCTTAGCGGGGCCTCGGGGCACCGGGGAGCTGTTTTTT; CDR3 protein: CASSLALAGPRGTGELFF
D gene: NA; V gene: TRBV19; clone size: NA; J gene: TRBJ1-3; CDR3 DNA: TGTGCCAGTAAAGTGGGCGTTTCTGGAAACACCATATATTTT; CDR3 protein: CASKVGVSGNTIYF
D gene: NA; V gene: TRBV29-1; clone size: NA; J gene: TRBJ1-1; CDR3 DNA: TGCAGCGTTGAAGGCAGGTTGGCAAACACTGAAGCTTTCTTT; CDR3 protein: CSVEGRLANTEAFF
D gene: TRBD1; V gene: TRBV4-1; clone size: NA; J gene: TRBJ1-1; CDR3 DNA: TGCGCCAGCAGCCTGGGACAGGGGAACACTGAAGCTTTCTTT; CDR3 protein: CASSLGQGNTEAFF
D gene: TRBD1; V gene: TRBV10-3; clone size: NA; J gene: TRBJ1-1; CDR3 DNA: TGTGCCATCAGTGGACAGGGCCCGAACACTGAAGCTTTCTTT; CDR3 protein: CAISGQGPNTEAFF
D gene: NA; V gene: TRBV6-4; clone size: NA; J gene: TRBJ2-4; CDR3 DNA: TGTGCCAGCAGGAATGGCGGTAAAAACATTCAGTACTTC; CDR3 protein: CASRNGGKNIQYF
D gene: NA; V gene: TRBV18; clone size: NA; J gene: TRBJ1-1; CDR3 DNA: TGTGCCAGCTCACCAAATCCTGGAGGGAACACTGAAGCTTTCTTT; CDR3 protein: CASSPNPGGNTEAFF
D gene: TRBD2; V gene: TRBV6-5; clone size: NA; J gene: TRBJ2-5; CDR3 DNA: TGTGCCAGCAGTTTGACTAGCGGGGGACGGGAGACCCAGTACTTC; CDR3 protein: CASSLTSGGRETQYF
D gene: NA; V gene: TRBV10-3; clone size: NA; J gene: TRBJ1-2; CDR3 DNA: TGTGCCATCAGTGAGTCAGAGGATTACTATGGCTACACCTTC; CDR3 protein: CAISESEDYYGYTF
D gene: TRBD1; V gene: TRBV27; clone size: NA; J gene: TRBJ1-2; CDR3 DNA: TGTGCCAGCAGGTTACAGGGGGCGCTTCCATATGGCTACACCTTC; CDR3 protein: CASRLQGALPYGYTF
D gene: TRBD1; V gene: TRBV5-4; clone size: NA; J gene: TRBJ1-1; CDR3 DNA: TGTGCCAGCAGCCAGGGACAGGGAGACACTGAAGCTTTCTTT; CDR3 protein: CASSQGQGDTEAFF
D gene: NA; V gene: TRBV11-1; clone size: NA; J gene: TRBJ2-5; CDR3 DNA: TGTGCCAGCAGCCCCGGGGGGAATCCGGGACAGGAGTACTTC; CDR3 protein: CASSPGGNPGQEYF
D gene: TRBD2; V gene: TRBV7-2; clone size: NA; J gene: TRBJ2-4; CDR3 DNA: TGTGCCAGCAGCCCCCACGGTTGGGGAGGGCAGGTTAACATTCAGTACTTC; CDR3 protein: CASSPHGWGGQVNIQYF
D gene: NA; V gene: TRBV4-2; clone size: NA; J gene: TRBJ1-5; CDR3 DNA: TGTGCCAGCAGCCAATTCAGGGGAAGCAATCAGCCCCAGCATTTT; CDR3 protein: CASSQFRGSNQPQHF
D gene: TRBD2; V gene: TRBV5-1; clone size: NA; J gene: TRBJ2-1; CDR3 DNA: TGCGCCAGCAGCTTAGCGGGGGATGCGGCAAATGAGCAGTTCTTC; CDR3 protein: CASSLAGDAANEQFF
D gene: TRBD1; V gene: TRBV24-1; clone size: NA; J gene: TRBJ1-5; CDR3 DNA: TGTGCCACCAGTGATTCAGGGACAGGCGGGGGTGCCAATCAGCCCCAGCATTTT; CDR3 protein: CATSDSGTGGGANQPQHF
D gene: TRBD2; V gene: TRBV19; clone size: NA; J gene: TRBJ2-2; CDR3 DNA: TGTGCCAGTAGTATAGTAATAGCGGGGGGGCTTGTCGCCGGGGAGCTGTTTTTT; CDR3 protein: CASSIVIAGGLVAGELFF
D gene: NA; V gene: TRBV27; clone size: NA; J gene: TRBJ1-5; CDR3 DNA: TGTGCCAGCAGTCCGAGGGTATCTCGGCAGCCCCAGCATTTT; CDR3 protein: CASSPRVSRQPQHF
D gene: TRBD1; V gene: TRBV27; clone size: NA; J gene: TRBJ1-2; CDR3 DNA: TGTGCCAGCAGTTTGGACAGGAACTATGGCTACACCTTC; CDR3 protein: CASSLDRNYGYTF
D gene: NA; V gene: TRBV4-1; clone size: NA; J gene: TRBJ2-3; CDR3 DNA: TGCGCCAGCAGCCCCCAGGGGAGTCCCGCGCAGTATTTT; CDR3 protein: CASSPQGSPAQYF
D gene: TRBD1; V gene: TRBV5-1; clone size: NA; J gene: TRBJ2-1; CDR3 DNA: TGCGCCAGCAGCTTAGAAGGGGACAGCTCCTACAATGAGCAGTTCTTC; CDR3 protein: CASSLEGDSSYNEQFF
D gene: TRBD1; V gene: TRBV9; clone size: NA; J gene: TRBJ1-5; CDR3 DNA: TGTGCCAGCAGCGTAGCAGGGGGCAGCAATCAGCCCCAGCATTTT; CDR3 protein: CASSVAGGSNQPQHF
D gene: NA; V gene: TRBV7-6; clone size: NA; J gene: TRBJ1-2; CDR3 DNA: TGTGCCAGCAGCCCGGACACAAACTATGGCTACACCTTC; CDR3 protein: CASSPDTNYGYTF
D gene: NA; V gene: TRBV3-1/TRBV3-2; clone size: NA; J gene: TRBJ1-1; CDR3 DNA: TGTGCCAGCAGCCAAGAACAGACCACTGAAGCTTTCTTT; CDR3 protein: CASSQEQTTEAFF
D gene: NA; V gene: TRBV11-2; clone size: NA; J gene: TRBJ1-3; CDR3 DNA: TGTGCCAGCAGCCCAGACAGGACTTCTGGAAACACCATATATTTT; CDR3 protein: CASSPDRTSGNTIYF
D gene: TRBD1; V gene: TRBV9; clone size: NA; J gene: TRBJ1-2; CDR3 DNA: TGTGCCAGCAGCGCGAAAGGGGGCGGCCCTTTAGGGTATGGCTACACCTTC; CDR3 protein: CASSAKGGGPLGYGYTF
D gene: TRBD1; V gene: TRBV9; clone size: NA; J gene: TRBJ1-1; CDR3 DNA: TGTGCCAGCAGCGTAGCTCCGCAGGACAGGGCGGGTACTGAAGCTTTCTTT; CDR3 protein: CASSVAPQDRAGTEAFF
D gene: TRBD1; V gene: TRBV7-2; clone size: NA; J gene: TRBJ1-2; CDR3 DNA: TGTGCCAGCAGCCCCCCCAGACAGGGGGCTGGCTACACCTTC; CDR3 protein: CASSPPRQGAGYTF
D gene: NA; V gene: TRBV2; clone size: NA; J gene: TRBJ2-5; CDR3 DNA: TGTGCCAGCAGTGAATGGTCGGGGAAGACCCAGTACTTC; CDR3 protein: CASSEWSGKTQYF
D gene: NA; V gene: TRBV2; clone size: NA; J gene: TRBJ2-5; CDR3 DNA: TGTGCCAGCAGTGATGGGGGGGGCGGTGAGACCCAGTACTTC; CDR3 protein: CASSDGGGGETQYF
D gene: TRBD2; V gene: TRBV18; clone size: NA; J gene: TRBJ2-3; CDR3 DNA: TGTGCCAGCTCACCGCTAGCGGGGGCCAACACAGATACGCAGTATTTT; CDR3 protein: CASSPLAGANTDTQYF
D gene: TRBD1; V gene: TRBV19; clone size: NA; J gene: TRBJ1-5; CDR3 DNA: TGTGCCAGTAGTGCCCAGGGACAGGGGGGCAATCAGCCCCAGCATTTT; CDR3 protein: CASSAQGQGGNQPQHF
D gene: NA; V gene: TRBV7-9; clone size: NA; J gene: TRBJ1-1; CDR3 DNA: TGTGCCAGCAGCTCCGACATCTCGTACACTGAAGCTTTCTTT; CDR3 protein: CASSSDISYTEAFF
D gene: TRBD1; V gene: TRBV5-1; clone size: NA; J gene: TRBJ1-2; CDR3 DNA: TGCGCCAGCAGCCTCGCAGGGGGCGAGGATGGCTACACCTTC; CDR3 protein: CASSLAGGEDGYTF
D gene: NA; V gene: TRBV3-1/TRBV3-2; clone size: NA; J gene: TRBJ2-7; CDR3 DNA: TGTGCCAGCAGCCAAGCCAGGCTGAGCTACGAGCAGTACTTC; CDR3 protein: CASSQARLSYEQYF
D gene: NA; V gene: TRBV5-6; clone size: NA; J gene: TRBJ2-3; CDR3 DNA: TGTGCCAGCAGCTCGCATCCCGGAGGAACAGATACGCAGTATTTT; CDR3 protein: CASSSHPGGTDTQYF
D gene: TRBD1; V gene: TRBV5-5; clone size: NA; J gene: TRBJ2-5; CDR3 DNA: TGTGCCAGCAGCTGGGGGGACAGGGTTCATTTTGAGACCCAGTACTTC; CDR3 protein: CASSWGDRVHFETQYF
D gene: NA; V gene: TRBV7-8; clone size: once; J gene: TRBJ2-7; CDR3 DNA: TGTGCCAGCAGCTTAGTGATCAGGTCTCCCTACGAGCAGTACTTC; CDR3 protein: CASSLVIRSPYEQYF
D gene: TRBD1; V gene: TRBV24-1; clone size: NA; J gene: TRBJ1-5; CDR3 DNA: TGTGCCACCAGTGAGTCATACAGGGGGTCCAATCAGCCCCAGCATTTT; CDR3 protein: CATSESYRGSNQPQHF
D gene: NA; V gene: TRBV19; clone size: NA; J gene: TRBJ1-2; CDR3 DNA: TGTGCCAGTAGTATAATGGTCGGGCAGGGTGGCTATGGCTACACCTTC; CDR3 protein: CASSIMVGQGGYGYTF
D gene: TRBD1; V gene: TRBV20-1; clone size: NA; J gene: TRBJ1-2; CDR3 DNA: TGCAGTGCTAGAGTTACAGGGGACTACACCTTC; CDR3 protein: CSARVTGDYTF
D gene: NA; V gene: TRBV5-1; clone size: NA; J gene: TRBJ2-1; CDR3 DNA: TGCGCCAGCAGCTGGAGGGGTGCCCTGGGGCATGAGCAGTTCTTC; CDR3 protein: CASSWRGALGHEQFF